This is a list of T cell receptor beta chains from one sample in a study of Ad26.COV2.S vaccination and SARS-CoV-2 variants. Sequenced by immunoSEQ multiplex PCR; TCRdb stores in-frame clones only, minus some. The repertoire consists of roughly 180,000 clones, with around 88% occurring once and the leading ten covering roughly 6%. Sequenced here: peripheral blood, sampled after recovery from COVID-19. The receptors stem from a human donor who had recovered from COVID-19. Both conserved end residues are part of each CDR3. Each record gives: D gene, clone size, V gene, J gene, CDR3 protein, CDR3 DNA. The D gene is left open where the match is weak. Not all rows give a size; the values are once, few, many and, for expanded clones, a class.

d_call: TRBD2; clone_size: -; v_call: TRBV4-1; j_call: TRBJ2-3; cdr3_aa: CASSRGLAGADNTDTQYF; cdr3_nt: TGCGCCAGCAGCCGGGGACTAGCGGGGGCGGATAACACAGATACGCAGTATTTT
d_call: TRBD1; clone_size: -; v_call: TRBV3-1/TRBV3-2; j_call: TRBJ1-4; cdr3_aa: CASSQPGQGTNKKLFF; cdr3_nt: TGTGCCAGCAGCCAACCCGGACAGGGAACTAATAAAAAACTGTTTTTT
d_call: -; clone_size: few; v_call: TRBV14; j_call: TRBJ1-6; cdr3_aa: CASSQFNSPLHF; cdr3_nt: TGTGCCAGCAGCCAGTTCAACTCACCCCTCCACTTT
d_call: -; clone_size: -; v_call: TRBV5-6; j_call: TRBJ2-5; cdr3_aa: CASSLALAGDGETQYF; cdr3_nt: TGTGCCAGCAGCTTGGCCCTCGCGGGTGACGGGGAGACCCAGTACTTC
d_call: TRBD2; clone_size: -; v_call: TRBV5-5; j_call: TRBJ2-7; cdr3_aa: CASTPGGRNEQYF; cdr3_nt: TGTGCCAGCACTCCGGGGGGTAGAAACGAGCAGTACTTC
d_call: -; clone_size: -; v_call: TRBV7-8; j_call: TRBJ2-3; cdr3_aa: CASSPPTRSMTDTQYF; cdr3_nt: TGTGCCAGCAGCCCCCCGACTAGGTCTATGACAGATACGCAGTATTTT
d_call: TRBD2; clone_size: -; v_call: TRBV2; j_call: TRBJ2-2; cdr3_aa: CASSGISGGAMTTGELFF; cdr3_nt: TGTGCCAGCAGTGGAATTAGCGGGGGGGCGATGACCACCGGGGAGCTGTTTTTT
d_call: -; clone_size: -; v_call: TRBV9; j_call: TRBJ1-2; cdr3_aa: CASSEAHGDGYTF; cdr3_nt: TGTGCCAGCAGCGAGGCCCATGGGGATGGCTACACCTTC
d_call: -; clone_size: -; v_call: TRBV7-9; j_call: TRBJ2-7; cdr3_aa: CASSVTYEQYF; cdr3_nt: TGTGCCAGCAGCGTTACTTACGAGCAGTACTTC
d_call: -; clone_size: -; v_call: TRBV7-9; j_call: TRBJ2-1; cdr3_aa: CASSSSSYYNEQFF; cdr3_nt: TGTGCCAGCAGCTCCTCTAGTTATTACAATGAGCAGTTCTTC
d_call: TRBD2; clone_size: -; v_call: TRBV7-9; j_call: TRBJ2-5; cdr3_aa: CASSHGIAGVQETQYF; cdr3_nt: TGTGCCAGCAGCCATGGGATAGCGGGGGTACAAGAGACCCAGTACTTC
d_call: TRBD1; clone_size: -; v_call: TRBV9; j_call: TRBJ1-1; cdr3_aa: CASSSPHRGRGTEAFF; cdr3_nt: TGTGCCAGCAGCTCCCCCCACAGGGGAAGGGGCACTGAAGCTTTCTTT
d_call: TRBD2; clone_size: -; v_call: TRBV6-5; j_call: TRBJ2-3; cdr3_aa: CASTRGREADTQYF; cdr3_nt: TGTGCCAGCACCCGCGGGAGAGAAGCAGATACGCAGTATTTT
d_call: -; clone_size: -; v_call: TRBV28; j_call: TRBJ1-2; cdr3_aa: CASFLRYGEGYTF; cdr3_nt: TGTGCCAGTTTTCTTAGATATGGGGAGGGCTACACCTTC
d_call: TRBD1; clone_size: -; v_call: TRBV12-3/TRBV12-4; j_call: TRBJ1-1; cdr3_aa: CASSPGQGAFF; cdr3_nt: TGTGCCAGCAGTCCAGGACAGGGAGCTTTCTTT
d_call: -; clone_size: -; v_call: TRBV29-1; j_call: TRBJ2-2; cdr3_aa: CSVAPTGWNTGELFF; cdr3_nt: TGCAGCGTCGCCCCGACAGGATGGAACACCGGGGAGCTGTTTTTT
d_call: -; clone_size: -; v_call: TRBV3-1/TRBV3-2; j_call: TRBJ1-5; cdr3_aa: CASSQSSEQPQHF; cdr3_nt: TGTGCCAGCAGCCAATCGAGCGAACAGCCCCAGCATTTT
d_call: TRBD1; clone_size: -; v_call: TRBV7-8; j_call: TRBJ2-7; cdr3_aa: CASSLGGQGPYEQYF; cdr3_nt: TGTGCCAGCAGCTTAGGGGGACAGGGGCCCTACGAGCAGTACTTC
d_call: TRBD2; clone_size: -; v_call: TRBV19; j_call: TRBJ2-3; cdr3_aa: CATSLAGGPDTQYF; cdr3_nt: TGTGCCACCTCCCTAGCGGGAGGGCCAGATACGCAGTATTTT
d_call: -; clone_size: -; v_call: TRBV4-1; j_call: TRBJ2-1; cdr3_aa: CASSQDRVGPGIEQFF; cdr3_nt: TGCGCCAGCAGCCAAGATCGTGTGGGCCCGGGGATTGAGCAGTTCTTC
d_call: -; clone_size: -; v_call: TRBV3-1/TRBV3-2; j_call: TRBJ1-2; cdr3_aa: CASSQTTGTRGYTF; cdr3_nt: TGTGCCAGCAGCCAAACCACAGGGACGAGGGGCTACACCTTC
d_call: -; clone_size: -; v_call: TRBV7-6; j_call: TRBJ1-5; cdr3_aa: CASSYPVCRRPNQPQHF; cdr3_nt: TGTGCCAGCAGCTACCCAGTGTGCCGAAGACCCAATCAGCCCCAGCATTTT
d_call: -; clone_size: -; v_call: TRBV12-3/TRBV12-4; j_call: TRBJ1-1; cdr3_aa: CASGTDRDEAFF; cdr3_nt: TGTGCCAGTGGGACGGATAGGGATGAAGCTTTCTTT